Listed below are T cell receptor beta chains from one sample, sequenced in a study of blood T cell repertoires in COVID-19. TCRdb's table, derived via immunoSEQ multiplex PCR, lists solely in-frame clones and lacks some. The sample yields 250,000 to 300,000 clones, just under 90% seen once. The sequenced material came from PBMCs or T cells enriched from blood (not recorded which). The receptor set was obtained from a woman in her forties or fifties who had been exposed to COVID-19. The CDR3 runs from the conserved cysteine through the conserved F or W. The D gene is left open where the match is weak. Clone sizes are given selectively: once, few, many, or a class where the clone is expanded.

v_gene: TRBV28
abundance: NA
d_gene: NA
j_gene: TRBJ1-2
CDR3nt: TGTGCCAGCAGTCGCCTAGTCTTAGGCTACACCTTC
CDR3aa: CASSRLVLGYTF

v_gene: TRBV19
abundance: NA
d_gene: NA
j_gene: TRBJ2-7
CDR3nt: TGTGCCAGTAGTATCCAGTCGGGCAGGGGAGGGGAGCAGTACTTC
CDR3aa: CASSIQSGRGGEQYF

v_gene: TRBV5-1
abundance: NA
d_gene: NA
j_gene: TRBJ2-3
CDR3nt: TGCGCCAGCAGCTTGGCAGGGGTTGCAGATACGCAGTATTTT
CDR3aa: CASSLAGVADTQYF

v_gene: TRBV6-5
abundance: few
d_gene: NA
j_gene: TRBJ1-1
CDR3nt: TGTGCCAGCAGTTACACCCGAACCACAGGGAGAACTGAAGCTTTCTTT
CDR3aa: CASSYTRTTGRTEAFF

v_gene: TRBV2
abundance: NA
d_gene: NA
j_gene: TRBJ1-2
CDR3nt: TGTGCCAGCAGCCGGGGGTATGGCTACACCTTC
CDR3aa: CASSRGYGYTF

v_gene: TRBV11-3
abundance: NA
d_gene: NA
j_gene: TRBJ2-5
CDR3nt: TGTGCCAGCAGCTTAGCAGGGGGGAGCGAGACCCAGTACTTC
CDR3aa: CASSLAGGSETQYF

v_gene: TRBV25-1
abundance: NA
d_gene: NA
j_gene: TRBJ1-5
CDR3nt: TGTGCCAGCAGTGAATCGGGGAATAGCAATCAGCCCCAGCATTTT
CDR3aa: CASSESGNSNQPQHF

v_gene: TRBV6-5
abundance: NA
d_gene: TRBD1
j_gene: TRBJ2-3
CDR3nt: TGTGCCAGCAGTTCCCGGGACAGGGGGTTCGCAGATACGCAGTATTTT
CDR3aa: CASSSRDRGFADTQYF

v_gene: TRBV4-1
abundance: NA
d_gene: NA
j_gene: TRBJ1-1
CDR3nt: TGCGCCAGCAGCCAAGACCCAGATGGGAACACTGAAGCTTTCTTT
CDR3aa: CASSQDPDGNTEAFF

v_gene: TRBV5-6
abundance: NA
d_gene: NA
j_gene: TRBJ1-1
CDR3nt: TGTGCCAGCAGCTTTGGATCCGAGGGCACTGAAGCTTTCTTT
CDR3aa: CASSFGSEGTEAFF

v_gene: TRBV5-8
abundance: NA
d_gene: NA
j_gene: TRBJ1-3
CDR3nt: TGTGCCAGCAGCTTGAATCGTGACAGGTACTCCTCTGGAAACACCATATATTTT
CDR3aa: CASSLNRDRYSSGNTIYF

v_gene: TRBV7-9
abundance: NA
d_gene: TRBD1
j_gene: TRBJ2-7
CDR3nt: TGTGCCAGCAGCTCCTCCTGGGACAGGGGAGCCTACGAGCAGTACTTC
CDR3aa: CASSSSWDRGAYEQYF

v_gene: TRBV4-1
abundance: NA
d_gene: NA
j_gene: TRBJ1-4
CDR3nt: TGCGCCAGCAGCTGGGGGGGTAATGAAAAACTGTTTTTT
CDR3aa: CASSWGGNEKLFF

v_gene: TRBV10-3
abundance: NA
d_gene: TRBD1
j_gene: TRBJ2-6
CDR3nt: TGTGCCATCTCGACAGGGGGCGATGGATCTGGGGCCAACGTCCTGACTTTC
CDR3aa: CAISTGGDGSGANVLTF

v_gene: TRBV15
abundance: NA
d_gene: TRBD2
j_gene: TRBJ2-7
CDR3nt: TGTGCCACCAGCAGAGATTTACTAGCGGGGGCCGAGCAGTACTTC
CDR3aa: CATSRDLLAGAEQYF

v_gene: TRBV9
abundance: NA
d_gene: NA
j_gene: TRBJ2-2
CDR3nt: TGTGCCAGCAGCGTAGTACCCCAGGGGACCGGGGAGCTGTTTTTT
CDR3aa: CASSVVPQGTGELFF

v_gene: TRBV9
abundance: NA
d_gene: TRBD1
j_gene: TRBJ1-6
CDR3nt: TGTGCCAGCAGCGTAGGTGGACAGGGTGATTCACCCCTCCACTTT
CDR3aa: CASSVGGQGDSPLHF

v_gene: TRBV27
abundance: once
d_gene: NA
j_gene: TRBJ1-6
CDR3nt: TGTGCCAGCAGTCCAGGACAGCAAAATTCACCCCTCCACTTT
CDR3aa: CASSPGQQNSPLHF

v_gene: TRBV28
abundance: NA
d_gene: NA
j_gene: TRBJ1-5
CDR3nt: TGTGCCAGCTGGGGGGAGGGGATAAGCAATCAGCCCCAGCATTTT
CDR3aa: CASWGEGISNQPQHF

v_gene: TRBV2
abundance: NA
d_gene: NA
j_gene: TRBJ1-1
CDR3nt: TGTGCCAGCAGTGAAGAGGGGCTGGTGAACACTGAAGCTTTCTTT
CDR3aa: CASSEEGLVNTEAFF

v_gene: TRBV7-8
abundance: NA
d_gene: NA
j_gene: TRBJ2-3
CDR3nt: TGTGCCAGCAGCTTAATCCGGCGGGGGCCCGTCGAAGATACGCAGTATTTT
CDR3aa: CASSLIRRGPVEDTQYF

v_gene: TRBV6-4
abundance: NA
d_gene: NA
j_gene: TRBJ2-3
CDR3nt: TGTGCCAGCAGCCAAAGGGGTGGCAACCCTCCCGGAGATACGCAGTATTTT
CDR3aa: CASSQRGGNPPGDTQYF

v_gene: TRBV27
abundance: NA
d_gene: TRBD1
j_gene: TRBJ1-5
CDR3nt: TGTGCCAGCAGTACCCACTCGGGACAGGGAAATCAGCCCCAGCATTTT
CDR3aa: CASSTHSGQGNQPQHF

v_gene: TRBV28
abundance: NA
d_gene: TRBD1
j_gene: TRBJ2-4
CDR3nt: TGTGCCAGCAGTCCGGGACAGGAAAACATTCAGTACTTC
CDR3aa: CASSPGQENIQYF

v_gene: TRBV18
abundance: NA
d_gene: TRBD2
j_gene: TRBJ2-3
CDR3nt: TGTGCCAGCTCACAGGTAGCGGGGGGTGCAGATACGCAGTATTTT
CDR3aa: CASSQVAGGADTQYF

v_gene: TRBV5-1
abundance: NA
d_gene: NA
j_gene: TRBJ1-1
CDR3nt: TGCGCCAGCCACACAGGGAACACTGAAGCTTTCTTT
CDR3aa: CASHTGNTEAFF

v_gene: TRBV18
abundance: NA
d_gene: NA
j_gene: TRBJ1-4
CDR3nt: TGTGCCAGCTCATTGGGACATGAAGGGTTTGCTGAAAAACTGTTTTTT
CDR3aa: CASSLGHEGFAEKLFF

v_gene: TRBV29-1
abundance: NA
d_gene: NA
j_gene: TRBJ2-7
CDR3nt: TGCAGCGTTAACCCCGGGACTGACTCCTACGAGCAGTACTTC
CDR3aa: CSVNPGTDSYEQYF

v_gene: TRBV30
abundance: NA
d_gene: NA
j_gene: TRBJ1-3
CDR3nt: TGTGCCTGGTCGGGCCCCGGGACAACTGGAAACACCATATATTTT
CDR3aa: CAWSGPGTTGNTIYF

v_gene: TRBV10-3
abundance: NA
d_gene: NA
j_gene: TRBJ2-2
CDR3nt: TGTGCCATCAGTGAGTTCGAACAGGCCCCTGGCACCGGGGAGCTGTTTTTT
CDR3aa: CAISEFEQAPGTGELFF

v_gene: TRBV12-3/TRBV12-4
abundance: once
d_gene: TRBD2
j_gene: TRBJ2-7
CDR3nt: TGTGCCAGCAGGCGGGGGGACTCCTACGAGCAGTACTTC
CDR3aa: CASRRGDSYEQYF

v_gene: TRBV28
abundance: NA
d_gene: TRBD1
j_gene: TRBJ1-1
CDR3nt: TGTGCCAGCAGTTTACCCGGGACAGGACCCTCAGAAGCTTTCTTT
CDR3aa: CASSLPGTGPSEAFF

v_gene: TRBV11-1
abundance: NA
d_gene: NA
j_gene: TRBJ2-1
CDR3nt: TGTGCCAGCAGCTCTTCACGGGGGAAAATGGGGCGGCAGTTCTTC
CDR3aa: CASSSSRGKMGRQFF

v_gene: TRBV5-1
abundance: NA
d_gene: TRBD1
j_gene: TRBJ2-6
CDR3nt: TGCGCCAGCACCCTAACCGATTTGACAGGGTCTGGGGCCAACGTCCTGACTTTC
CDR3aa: CASTLTDLTGSGANVLTF

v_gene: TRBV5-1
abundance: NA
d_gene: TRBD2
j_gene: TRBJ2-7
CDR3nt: TGCGCCAGCAGCTTGGGTGTCGGGACTAGCGGGTGGCCCTTGGGGACCTACGAGCAGTACTTC
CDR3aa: CASSLGVGTSGWPLGTYEQYF

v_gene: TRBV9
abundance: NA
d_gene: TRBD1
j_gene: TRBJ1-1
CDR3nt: TGTGCCAGCAGCGTAGGACAGGGGGCCAGCACTGAAGCTTTCTTT
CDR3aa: CASSVGQGASTEAFF

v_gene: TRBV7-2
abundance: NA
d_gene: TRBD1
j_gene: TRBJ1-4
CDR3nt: TGTGCCAGCAGCTGGGCGGGACAGACTAATGAAAAACTGTTTTTT
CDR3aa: CASSWAGQTNEKLFF

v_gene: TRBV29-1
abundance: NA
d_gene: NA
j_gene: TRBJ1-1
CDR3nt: TGTACGATTAGTCGTCGGAACACTGAAGCTTTCTTT
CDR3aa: CTISRRNTEAFF

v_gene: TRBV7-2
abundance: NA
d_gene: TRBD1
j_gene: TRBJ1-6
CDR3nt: TGTGCCAGCAGCTCCACCCCGGGACAGAACTCACCCCTCCACTTT
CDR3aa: CASSSTPGQNSPLHF

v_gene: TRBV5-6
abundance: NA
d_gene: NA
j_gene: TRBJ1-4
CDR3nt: TGTGCCAGCAGCTTCCGGGGTAATGAAAAACTGTTTTTT
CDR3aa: CASSFRGNEKLFF

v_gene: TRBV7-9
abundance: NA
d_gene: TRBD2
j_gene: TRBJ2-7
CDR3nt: TGTGCCAGCAGCTTAGCTGTACTAGCGAATAGCTCCTACGAGCAGTACTTC
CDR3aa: CASSLAVLANSSYEQYF

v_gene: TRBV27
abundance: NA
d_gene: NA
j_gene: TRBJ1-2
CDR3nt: TGTGCCAGCAGTTTAATTGGCAGGGTGCACTATGGCTACACCTTC
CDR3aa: CASSLIGRVHYGYTF

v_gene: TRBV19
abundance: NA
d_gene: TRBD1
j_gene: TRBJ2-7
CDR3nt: TGTGCCAGTAGTATACGGGGTCAGGGGGTCTACGAGCAGTACTTC
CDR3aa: CASSIRGQGVYEQYF

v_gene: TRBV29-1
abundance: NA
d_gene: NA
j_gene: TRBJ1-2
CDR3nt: TGCAGCGTTCCCTCTTGGGGCGGGGATGGCTACACCTTC
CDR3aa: CSVPSWGGDGYTF

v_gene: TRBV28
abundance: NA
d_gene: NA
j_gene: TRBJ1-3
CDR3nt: TGTGCCAGCAGTTCCCCACAGGGAGGGCGAAACACCATATATTTT
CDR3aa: CASSSPQGGRNTIYF

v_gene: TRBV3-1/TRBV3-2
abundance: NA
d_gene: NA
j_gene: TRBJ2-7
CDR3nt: TGTGCCAGCAGCCAAGCAACCGGAGGTGTGTACTTC
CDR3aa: CASSQATGGVYF

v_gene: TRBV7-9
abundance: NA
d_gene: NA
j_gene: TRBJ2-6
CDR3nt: TGTGCCAGCAGCTCCTCGTCAAGTAGTTCTTATGGGGCCAACGTCCTGACTTTC
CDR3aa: CASSSSSSSSYGANVLTF

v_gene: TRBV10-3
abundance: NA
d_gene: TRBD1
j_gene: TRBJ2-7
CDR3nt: TGTGCCATCAGTCAGGCCGGGACAGGGGGTTCCTACGAGCAGTACTTC
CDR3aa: CAISQAGTGGSYEQYF

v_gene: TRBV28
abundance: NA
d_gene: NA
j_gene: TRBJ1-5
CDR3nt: TGTGCCAGCAAGGGTAGCGCTCAGCCCCAGCATTTT
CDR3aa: CASKGSAQPQHF

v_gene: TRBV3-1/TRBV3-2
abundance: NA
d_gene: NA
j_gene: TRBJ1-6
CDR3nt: TGTGCCAGCAGCCTCGGACAGACAAGTTCACCCCTCCACTTT
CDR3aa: CASSLGQTSSPLHF

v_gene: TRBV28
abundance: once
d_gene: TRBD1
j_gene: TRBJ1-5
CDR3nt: TGTGCCAGCCATAAGAGATCAGGGGGCGTTCAGCCCCAGCATTTT
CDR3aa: CASHKRSGGVQPQHF

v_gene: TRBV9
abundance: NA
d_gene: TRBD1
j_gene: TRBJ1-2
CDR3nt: TGTGCCAGCAGCCTCCGGACAGGGGGCGAGGGCTACACCTTC
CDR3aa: CASSLRTGGEGYTF

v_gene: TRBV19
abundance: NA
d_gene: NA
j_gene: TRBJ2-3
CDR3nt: TGTGCCAGTAGTATTCGTCTCGGGGGTCGGACAGATACGCAGTATTTT
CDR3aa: CASSIRLGGRTDTQYF

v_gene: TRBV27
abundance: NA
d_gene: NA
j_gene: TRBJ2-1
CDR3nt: TGTGCCAGCAGTTTAATTCCGGGTTTTGGGAATGAGCAGTTCTTC
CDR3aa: CASSLIPGFGNEQFF

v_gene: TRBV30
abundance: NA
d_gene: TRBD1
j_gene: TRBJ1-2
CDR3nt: TGTGCCTGGAGTCGGACAGGGGAGGAATATGGCTACACCTTC
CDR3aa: CAWSRTGEEYGYTF

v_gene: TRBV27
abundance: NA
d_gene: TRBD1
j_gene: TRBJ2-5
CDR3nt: TGTGCCAGCAGTTTAGACAGGGGAGAGACCCAGTACTTC
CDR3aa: CASSLDRGETQYF

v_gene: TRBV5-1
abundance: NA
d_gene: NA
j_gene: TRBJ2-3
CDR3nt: TGCGCCAGCAGCTTGGTTAGCGGAAATACGCAGTATTTT
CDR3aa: CASSLVSGNTQYF

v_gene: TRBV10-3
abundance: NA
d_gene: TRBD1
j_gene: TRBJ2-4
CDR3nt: TGTGCCATCGGTGCACCTGGACAGGCGAACATTCAGTACTTC
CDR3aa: CAIGAPGQANIQYF

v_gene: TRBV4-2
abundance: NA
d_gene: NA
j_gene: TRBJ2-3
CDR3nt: TGTGCCAGCAGCCAGGGCCAGAGCACAGATACGCAGTATTTT
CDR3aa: CASSQGQSTDTQYF

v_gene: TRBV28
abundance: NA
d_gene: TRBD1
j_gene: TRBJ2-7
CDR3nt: TGTGCCAGCAGGGCCGGGACAGGGCTTGACTACGAGCAGTACTTC
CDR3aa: CASRAGTGLDYEQYF